Listed here is a single T cell receptor (beta chain). This entry belongs to a study of OX40 agonist ivuxolimab in advanced cancers. Sequencing was performed with immunoSEQ multiplex PCR; in TCRdb, only in-frame clones are kept and a portion is missing. The repertoire holds more than 95,000 clones, with 90% to 95% as singletons. The V end was cut by 6 bases, the J end by 2 bases, with 10 bases between. Germline V lookup: CDR1 MDHEN, CDR2 SYDVKM. This CDR3 region has 13 residues. The sequenced sample was CD4+ or CD8+ T cells sorted from blood, obtained in a trial of the OX40 agonist ivuxolimab. The chain is built from TRBV28 and TRBJ1-2; TRBD1 is a possible D gene (5 bases). The clonotype was recovered from an adult with an advanced solid tumor such as melanoma, head and neck, liver or kidney cancer. CDR3 DNA sequence: TGTGCCAGCAGCTCGGGACCGAACTATGGCTACACCTTC. It specifies CASSSGPNYGYTF.